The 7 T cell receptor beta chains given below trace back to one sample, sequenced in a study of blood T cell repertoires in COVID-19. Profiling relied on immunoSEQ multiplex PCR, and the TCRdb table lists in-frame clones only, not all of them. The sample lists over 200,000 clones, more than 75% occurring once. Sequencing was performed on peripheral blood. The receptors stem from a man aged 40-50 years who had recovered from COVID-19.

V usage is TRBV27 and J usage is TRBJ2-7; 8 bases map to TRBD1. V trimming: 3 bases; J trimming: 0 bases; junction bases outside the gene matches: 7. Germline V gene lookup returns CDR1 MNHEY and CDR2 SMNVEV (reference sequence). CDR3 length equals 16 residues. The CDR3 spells CASSFSGGSGSYEQYF. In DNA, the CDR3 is TGTGCCAGCAGTTTCTCAGGGGGCTCAGGCTCCTACGAGCAGTACTTC.

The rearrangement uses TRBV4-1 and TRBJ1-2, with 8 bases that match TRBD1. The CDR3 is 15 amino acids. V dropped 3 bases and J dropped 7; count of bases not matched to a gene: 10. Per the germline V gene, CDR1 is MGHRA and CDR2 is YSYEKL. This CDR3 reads CASSQTLGQGSGYTF. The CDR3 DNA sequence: TGCGCCAGCAGCCAGACTTTAGGACAGGGTAGTGGCTACACCTTC.

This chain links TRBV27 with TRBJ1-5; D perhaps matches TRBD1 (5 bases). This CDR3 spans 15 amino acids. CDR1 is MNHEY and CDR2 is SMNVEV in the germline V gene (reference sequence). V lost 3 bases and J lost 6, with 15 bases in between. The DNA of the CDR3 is TGTGCCAGCAGTTTGGGGGGATGGGGCAGTCAGCCCCAGCATTTT. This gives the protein CASSLGGWGSQPQHF.

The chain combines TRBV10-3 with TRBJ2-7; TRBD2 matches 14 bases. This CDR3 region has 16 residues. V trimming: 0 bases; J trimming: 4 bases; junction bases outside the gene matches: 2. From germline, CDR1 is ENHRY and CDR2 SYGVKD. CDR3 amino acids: CAISESTSGREYEQYF. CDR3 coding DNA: TGTGCCATCAGTGAGTCGACTAGCGGGAGGGAATACGAGCAGTACTTC.

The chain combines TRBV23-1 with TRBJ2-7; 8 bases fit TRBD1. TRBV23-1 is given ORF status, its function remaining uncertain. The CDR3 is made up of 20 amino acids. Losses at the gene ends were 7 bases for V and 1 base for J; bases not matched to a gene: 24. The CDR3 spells CASTPFRPRGRDKGSYEQYF. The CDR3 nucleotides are TGCGCCAGCACACCCTTTCGACCCAGGGGGCGGGACAAAGGTTCCTACGAGCAGTACTTC.

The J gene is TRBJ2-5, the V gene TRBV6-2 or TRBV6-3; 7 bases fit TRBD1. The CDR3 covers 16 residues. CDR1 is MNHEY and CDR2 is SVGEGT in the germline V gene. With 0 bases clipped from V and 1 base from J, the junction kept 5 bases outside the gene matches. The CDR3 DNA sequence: TGTGCCAGCAGTTACTCAGGGACAGTCCTCCAAGAGACCCAGTACTTC. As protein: CASSYSGTVLQETQYF.

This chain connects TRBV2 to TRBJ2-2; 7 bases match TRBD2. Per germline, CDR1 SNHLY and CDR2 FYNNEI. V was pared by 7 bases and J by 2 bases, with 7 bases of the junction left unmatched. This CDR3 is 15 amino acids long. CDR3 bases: TGTGCCAGCACGGGGAGGGGTGGTAACACCGGGGAGCTGTTTTTT. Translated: CASTGRGGNTGELFF.